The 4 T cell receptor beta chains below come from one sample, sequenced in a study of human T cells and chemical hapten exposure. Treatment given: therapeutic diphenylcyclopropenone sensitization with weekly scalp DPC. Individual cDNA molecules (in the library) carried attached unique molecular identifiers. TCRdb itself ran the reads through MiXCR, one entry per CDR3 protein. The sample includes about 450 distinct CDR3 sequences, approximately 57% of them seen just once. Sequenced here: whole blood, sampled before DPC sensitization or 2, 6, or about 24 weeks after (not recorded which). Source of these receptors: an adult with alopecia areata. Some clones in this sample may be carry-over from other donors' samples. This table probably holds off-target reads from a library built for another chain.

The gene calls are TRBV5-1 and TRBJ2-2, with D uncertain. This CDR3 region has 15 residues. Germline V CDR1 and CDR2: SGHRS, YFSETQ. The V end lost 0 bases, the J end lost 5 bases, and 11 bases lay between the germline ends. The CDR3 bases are TGCGCCAGCAGCTTGGACCGGGCAGGTACCGGGGAGCTGTTTTTT. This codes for CASSLDRAGTGELFF.

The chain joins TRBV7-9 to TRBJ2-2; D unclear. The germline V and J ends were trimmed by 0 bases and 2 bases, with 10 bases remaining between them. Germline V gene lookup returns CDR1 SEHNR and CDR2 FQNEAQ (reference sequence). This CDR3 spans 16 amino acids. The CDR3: CASSLARALNTGELFF. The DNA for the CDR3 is TGTGCCAGCAGCTTAGCTCGGGCGCTCAACACCGGGGAGCTGTTTTTT.

The CDR3, as DNA: TGCGCCAGCAGGCCGGACAGGCGATCTGGGGCCAACGTCCTGACTTTC. Its translation is CASRPDRRSGANVLTF. J is TRBJ2-6 and V is TRBV5-1; 7 bases are a match to TRBD1. CDR1 is SGHRS and CDR2 is YFSETQ in the germline V gene. This CDR3 has 16 residues. Trimming at V came to 5 bases and at J to 1 base, leaving 6 bases not matched to a gene.

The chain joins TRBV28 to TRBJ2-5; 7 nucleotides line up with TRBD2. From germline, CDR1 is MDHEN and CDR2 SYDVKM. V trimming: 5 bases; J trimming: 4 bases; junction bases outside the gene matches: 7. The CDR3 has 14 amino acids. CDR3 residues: CASSPLREGETQYF. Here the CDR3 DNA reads TGTGCCAGCAGTCCCTTGAGGGAGGGAGAGACCCAGTACTTC.